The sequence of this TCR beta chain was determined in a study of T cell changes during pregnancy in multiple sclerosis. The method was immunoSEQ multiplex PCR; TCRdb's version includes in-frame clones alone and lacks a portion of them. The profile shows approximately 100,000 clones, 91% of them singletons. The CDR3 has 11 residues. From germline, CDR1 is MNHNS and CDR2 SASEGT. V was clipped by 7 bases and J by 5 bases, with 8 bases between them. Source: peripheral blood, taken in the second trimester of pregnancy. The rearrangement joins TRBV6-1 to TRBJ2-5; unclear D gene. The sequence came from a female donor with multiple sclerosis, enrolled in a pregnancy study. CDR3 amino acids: CASTESETQYF. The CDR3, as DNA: TGTGCCAGCACGGAGAGCGAGACCCAGTACTTC.